This T cell receptor (beta chain) comes out of a study of blood T cells in healthy people across ages. This clonotype was counted between two and nine times. The CDR3 is 14 residues long. The junction had 6 bases not matched to a gene; V was cut back by 6 bases and J by 7 bases. From germline, CDR1 is DFQATT and CDR2 SNEGSKA (reference sequence). With a J-beta primer mix and a sample-barcoded 5' primer, a second PCR ran about 6 to 11 cycles. TCRdb independently ran MiXCR on the 5' RACE reads; one entry per CDR3 protein. Among 600,000 or so distinct CDR3 sequences, 40% to 50% were seen once, and the ten largest hold around 23%.

Sample: blood. The sequence came from a man older than 75 in good health. The chain has TRBV20-1 and TRBJ2-1, with TRBD2 identical over 13 bases. Written as DNA, the CDR3 is TGCAGTGCACATAGGACTAGCGGGAGAAATGAGCAGTTCTTC. Translation: CSAHRTSGRNEQFF.